This T cell receptor beta chain was sequenced during a study of chemoradiotherapy in HPV16-positive cancers (dated by TCRdb to between 2020 and 2023). About the investigation overall: Candidate HPV-specific T-cell clones and common TCR motifs were defined by functional T-cell assays performed on cells from a couple of HPV16-positive patients. The study asked whether T-cell immunity against the HPV oncoproteins E6 and E7 changes during chemoradiotherapy and whether it affects survival. The candidate HPV-specific TCRs and motifs were then tracked in TCR repertoires from about 93 patients with HPV-related cancers. The study at large found these results: Expansion of candidate HPV-specific clones and E7-related TCR motifs was observed in the tumor microenvironment during treatment, whereas no such expansion was observed for non-HPV-specific T cells. The survival association was reported for HPV16-positive patients, and the functional definition of HPV-specific T cells was derived from only two HPV16-positive patients. Among HPV16-positive patients, expansion of HPV-responsive T cells during chemoradiotherapy was associated with better recurrence-free survival.

From the cysteine through the phenylalanine, the CDR3 covers 13 amino acids. Only CDR3 DNA is held: 39 bases, read in frame from base 1. As encoded in the germline V gene (reference sequence), CDR1 is MNHEY while CDR2 is SMNVEV. V is pared back by 4 bases and J by 2 bases, with 9 bases lying between the germline termini. Receptors were amplified or captured by the immunoSEQ multiplex PCR assay. TCRdb obtained this table from immuneACCESS and retained in-frame rearrangements with V and J assigned. These tables miss some clones; where compared with another copy, unresolved V genes account for less than half of the shortfall, and the remainder is unexplained. In all, the sample holds approximately 15,000 clones, and 60% to 75% of those were seen once. The ten biggest clones cover roughly a tenth of the sample. Because repertoires were sampled repeatedly during chemoradiotherapy, clonal expansion in the tumor microenvironment could be followed.

Notes on this clone: No antigen is known for it. Base qualities are not recorded, but no much larger clone differs from it by a single base.

The TCR was taken from a human donor with HPV-associated anogenital cancer. The biological material was taken from a patient who underwent chemoradiotherapy. The chain was built from TRBV27 and TRBJ2-7; no confident D gene assignment can be made. CDR3 reads: CASSWTVAYEQYF. The nucleotide sequence is TGTGCCAGCAGTTGGACGGTGGCCTACGAGCAGTACTTC.